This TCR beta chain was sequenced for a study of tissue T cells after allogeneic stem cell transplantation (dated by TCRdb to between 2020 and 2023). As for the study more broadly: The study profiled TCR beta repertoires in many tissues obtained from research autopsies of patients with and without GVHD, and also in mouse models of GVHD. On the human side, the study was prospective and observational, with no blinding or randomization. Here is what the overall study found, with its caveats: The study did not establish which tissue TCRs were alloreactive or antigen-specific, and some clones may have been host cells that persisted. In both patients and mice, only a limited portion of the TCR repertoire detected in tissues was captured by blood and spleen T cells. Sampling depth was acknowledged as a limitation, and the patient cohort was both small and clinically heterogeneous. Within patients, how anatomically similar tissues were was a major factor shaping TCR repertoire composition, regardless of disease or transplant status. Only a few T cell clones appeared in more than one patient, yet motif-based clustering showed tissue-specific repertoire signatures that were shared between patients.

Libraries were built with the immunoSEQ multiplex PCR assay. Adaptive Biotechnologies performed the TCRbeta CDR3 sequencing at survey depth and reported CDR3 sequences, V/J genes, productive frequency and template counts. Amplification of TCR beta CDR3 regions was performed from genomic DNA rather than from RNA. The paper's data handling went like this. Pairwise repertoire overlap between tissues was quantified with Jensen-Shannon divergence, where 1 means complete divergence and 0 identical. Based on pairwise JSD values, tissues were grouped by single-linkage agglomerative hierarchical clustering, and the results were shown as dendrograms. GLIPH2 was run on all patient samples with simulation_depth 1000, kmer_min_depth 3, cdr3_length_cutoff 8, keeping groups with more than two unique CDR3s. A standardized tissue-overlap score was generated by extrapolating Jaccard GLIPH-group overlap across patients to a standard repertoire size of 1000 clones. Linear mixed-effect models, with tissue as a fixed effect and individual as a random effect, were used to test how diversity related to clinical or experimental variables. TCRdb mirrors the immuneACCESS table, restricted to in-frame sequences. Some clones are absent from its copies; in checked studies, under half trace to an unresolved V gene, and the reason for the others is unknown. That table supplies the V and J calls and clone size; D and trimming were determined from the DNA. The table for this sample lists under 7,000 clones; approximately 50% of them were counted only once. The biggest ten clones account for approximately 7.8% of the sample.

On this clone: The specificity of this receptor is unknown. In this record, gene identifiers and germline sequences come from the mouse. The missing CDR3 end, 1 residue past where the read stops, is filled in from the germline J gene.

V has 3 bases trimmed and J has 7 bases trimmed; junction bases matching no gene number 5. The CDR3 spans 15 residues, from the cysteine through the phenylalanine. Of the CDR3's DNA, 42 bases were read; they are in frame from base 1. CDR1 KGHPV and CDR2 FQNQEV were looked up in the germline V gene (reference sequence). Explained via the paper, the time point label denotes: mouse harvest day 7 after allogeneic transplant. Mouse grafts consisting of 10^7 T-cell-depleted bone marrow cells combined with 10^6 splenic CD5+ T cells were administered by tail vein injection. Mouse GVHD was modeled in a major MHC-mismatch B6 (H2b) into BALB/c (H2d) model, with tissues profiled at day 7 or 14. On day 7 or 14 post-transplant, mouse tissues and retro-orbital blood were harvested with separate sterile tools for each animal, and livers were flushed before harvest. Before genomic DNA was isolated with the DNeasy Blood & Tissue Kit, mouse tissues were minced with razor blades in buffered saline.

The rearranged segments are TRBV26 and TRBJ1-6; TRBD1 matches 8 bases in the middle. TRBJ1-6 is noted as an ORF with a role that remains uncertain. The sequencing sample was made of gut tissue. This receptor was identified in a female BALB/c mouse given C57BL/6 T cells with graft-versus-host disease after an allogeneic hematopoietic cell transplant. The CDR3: CASSLGRGRNSPLYF. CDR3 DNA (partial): TGTGCCAGCAGTCTAGGCAGGGGGCGGAATTCGCCCCTCTAC.